This T cell receptor (beta chain) was sequenced during a study of shared T cell receptors in the human thymus. The germline V gene has CDR1 MNHEY and CDR2 SMNVEV (reference sequence). With 6 bases clipped from V and 6 bases from J, the junction kept 23 bases outside the gene matches. The CDR3 length is 18 residues. Using immunoSEQ multiplex PCR, the repertoire was profiled, and TCRdb retains in-frame clones only, with some absent. There are just under 550,000 clones in the sample; approximately 78% occur only once, and more than 0.01% lies in the top ten. The same specimen was also included in a second study, on human thymus T cells. That work contributes: Corrective cardiac operations yielded the resected thymus tissue. V and J gene usage appeared biased in thymic and blood repertoires. Related research described strongly overlapping thymic repertoires in unrelated people.

The specimen sequenced was thymocytes. The receptor comes from a boy in the first two years of life with a congenital heart defect. The chain employs TRBV27 and TRBJ2-7, with 7 bases aligning to TRBD2. CDR3: CASSKCPAGVPKSVEQYF. CDR3 bases: TGTGCCAGCAGCAAGTGTCCGGCGGGAGTTCCTAAGAGCGTCGAGCAGTACTTC.